The clone carrying this T cell receptor beta chain was counted between two and nine times. Its antigen is still unknown. The data derive from a study of siplizumab effects on memory and regulatory T cells. The data were produced by immunoSEQ multiplex PCR, yet TCRdb's version contains in-frame clones alone and is incomplete. The sample carries approximately 60,000 clones, 70% to 80% recorded once. The study, taken as a whole, reports: Proliferating Tregs taken from siplizumab cultures were not shown to have a confirmed suppressive function. Apparently more diverse than memory cells, naive T cells also seemed major alloresponse contributors.

CDR1 MDHEN and CDR2 SYDVKM come from the germline V gene. This CDR3 region has 13 residues. Germline trimming cut 5 bases from V and 8 bases from J; bases unmatched to any gene: 6. Sequenced material: memory CD4+ T cells sorted from blood. This clonotype was obtained from a human donor in good health. This sequence joins TRBV28 and TRBJ2-3, with 8 nucleotides matching TRBD1. The DNA for the CDR3 is TGTGCCAGCAGTCGGACAGGGTTTGGTACGCAGTATTTT. Amino acid sequence: CASSRTGFGTQYF.